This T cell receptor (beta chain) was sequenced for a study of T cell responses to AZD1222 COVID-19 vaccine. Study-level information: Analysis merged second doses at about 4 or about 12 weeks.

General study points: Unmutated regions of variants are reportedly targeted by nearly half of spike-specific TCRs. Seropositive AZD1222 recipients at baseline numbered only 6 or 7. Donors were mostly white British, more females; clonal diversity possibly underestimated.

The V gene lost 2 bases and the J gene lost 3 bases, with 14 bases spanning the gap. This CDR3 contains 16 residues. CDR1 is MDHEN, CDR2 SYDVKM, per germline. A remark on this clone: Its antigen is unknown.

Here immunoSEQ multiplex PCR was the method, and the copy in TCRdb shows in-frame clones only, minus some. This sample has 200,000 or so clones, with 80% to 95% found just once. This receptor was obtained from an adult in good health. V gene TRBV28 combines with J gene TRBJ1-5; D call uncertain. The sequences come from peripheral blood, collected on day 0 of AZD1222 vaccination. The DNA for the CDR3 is TGTGCCAGCAGTTTACCGGCAGGAACTACCAATCAGCCCCAGCATTTT. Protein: CASSLPAGTTNQPQHF.